Listed below are T cell receptor beta chains from one sample, sequenced in a study of CD8 T cells in Susac syndrome. TCRdb re-analysed the immunoSEQ multiplex PCR reads in MiXCR, keeping a single row per CDR3 protein. Of 180,000 or so distinct CDR3 sequences listed, nearly 97% were seen once; the top ten hold about 0.093%. The sequenced sample was CD4+ T cells from PBMCs. The receptors here all came from a human donor with multiple sclerosis. Both conserved end residues are part of each CDR3. D genes are given only for firm matches. Clone sizes are given selectively: once, few, many, or a class where the clone is expanded.

D: NA; J: TRBJ2-6; size: NA; V: TRBV5-1; DNA: TGCGCCAGCAGCCCGAGACCGGTGTTCTCTGGGGCCAACGTCCTGACTTTC; CDR3: CASSPRPVFSGANVLTF
D: NA; J: TRBJ2-3; size: NA; V: TRBV6-5; DNA: TGTGCCAGCAGTTATGGAGGCGGGGGCTCAGATACGCAGTATTTT; CDR3: CASSYGGGGSDTQYF
D: NA; J: TRBJ1-5; size: NA; V: TRBV29-1; DNA: TGCAGCGTTGAGATCGGGGGCAATCAGCCCCAGCATTTT; CDR3: CSVEIGGNQPQHF
D: TRBD2; J: TRBJ2-5; size: NA; V: TRBV3-1; DNA: TGTGCCAGCAGCCCGGGAGCGGGGGGTTTCCAAGAGACCCAGTACTTC; CDR3: CASSPGAGGFQETQYF
D: TRBD1; J: TRBJ2-7; size: NA; V: TRBV5-1; DNA: TGCGCCAGCTTCGGGACAGACTCCTACGAGCAGTACTTC; CDR3: CASFGTDSYEQYF
D: NA; J: TRBJ2-2; size: NA; V: TRBV9; DNA: TGTGCCAGCAGCGTAGTAATGTCCGGGGAGCTGTTTTTT; CDR3: CASSVVMSGELFF
D: NA; J: TRBJ1-1; size: NA; V: TRBV3-1; DNA: TGTGCCAGCAGCCAAGAGTGGGGGGGAGCTTTCTTT; CDR3: CASSQEWGGAFF
D: NA; J: TRBJ1-6; size: NA; V: TRBV7-3; DNA: TGTGCCAGCAGCTTAGAAGGACTGAATTCACCCCTCCACTTT; CDR3: CASSLEGLNSPLHF
D: TRBD1; J: TRBJ1-2; size: NA; V: TRBV7-9; DNA: TGTGCCAGCAGCTTAGCCGGGACAGGGGGCGCCCCTACCTATGGCTACACCTTC; CDR3: CASSLAGTGGAPTYGYTF
D: NA; J: TRBJ2-5; size: NA; V: TRBV3-1; DNA: TGTGCCAGCAGCCAAAAATGGCAGGGAGAGACCCAGTACTTC; CDR3: CASSQKWQGETQYF
D: TRBD1; J: TRBJ1-3; size: NA; V: TRBV30; DNA: TGTGCCTGGAGTGTGACAGGGGGAAACACCATATATTTT; CDR3: CAWSVTGGNTIYF
D: NA; J: TRBJ1-1; size: NA; V: TRBV20-1; DNA: TGCAGTGCCTCCCGCGGTCTACCCGCTGAAGCTTTCTTT; CDR3: CSASRGLPAEAFF
D: NA; J: TRBJ2-7; size: NA; V: TRBV28; DNA: TGTGCCAGCAGTTTCACCCCGGCCGTTGGAGGGGAGCAGTACTTC; CDR3: CASSFTPAVGGEQYF
D: NA; J: TRBJ1-1; size: NA; V: TRBV12-3/TRBV12-4; DNA: TGTGCCAGCAGTTTAACGATGAGGGGACCGAACACTGAAGCTTTCTTT; CDR3: CASSLTMRGPNTEAFF
D: TRBD1; J: TRBJ1-2; size: NA; V: TRBV6-5; DNA: TGTGCCAGCAGACCGGGACAGGGAGAGTCGGGCTACACCTTC; CDR3: CASRPGQGESGYTF
D: NA; J: TRBJ2-5; size: NA; V: TRBV20-1; DNA: TGCAGTGCTAGAGTAGGAAACCAAGAGACCCAGTACTTC; CDR3: CSARVGNQETQYF
D: NA; J: TRBJ2-7; size: NA; V: TRBV7-9; DNA: TGTGCCAGCAGCTCCCTACACCTCTCCTACGAGCAGTACTTC; CDR3: CASSSLHLSYEQYF
D: TRBD2; J: TRBJ2-3; size: NA; V: TRBV12-3/TRBV12-4; DNA: TGTGCCAGCAGGGGCGGGGGGTCTAGCACAGATACGCAGTATTTT; CDR3: CASRGGGSSTDTQYF
D: NA; J: TRBJ2-1; size: once; V: TRBV2; DNA: TGTGCCAGCCGGCTGGACCATGCTGAGCAGTTCTTC; CDR3: CASRLDHAEQFF
D: NA; J: TRBJ1-6; size: NA; V: TRBV9; DNA: TGTGCCAGCAGCCTACTAGACAGCGATAATTCACCCCTCCACTTT; CDR3: CASSLLDSDNSPLHF
D: NA; J: TRBJ2-3; size: NA; V: TRBV12-3/TRBV12-4; DNA: TGTGCCAGCAGCCCTTCTCTCCGGGGGTCAGGCACAGATACGCAGTATTTT; CDR3: CASSPSLRGSGTDTQYF
D: NA; J: TRBJ2-4; size: NA; V: TRBV30; DNA: TGTGCCTGGAGTCCTGGGGGGATAGACAACATTCAGTACTTC; CDR3: CAWSPGGIDNIQYF
D: NA; J: TRBJ2-3; size: NA; V: TRBV20-1; DNA: TGCAGTGCTAGAGTCTTACGGGGAGGAGGGGATACGCAGTATTTT; CDR3: CSARVLRGGGDTQYF
D: TRBD1; J: TRBJ1-2; size: NA; V: TRBV19; DNA: TGTGCCAGTAGTATATCCCCCGGGACAGCAAATGGCTACACCTTC; CDR3: CASSISPGTANGYTF
D: TRBD1; J: TRBJ2-1; size: once; V: TRBV12-3/TRBV12-4; DNA: TGTGCCAGTCAGCCCCCAGGACAGGGTTACAATGAGCAGTTCTTC; CDR3: CASQPPGQGYNEQFF
D: NA; J: TRBJ1-1; size: NA; V: TRBV7-2; DNA: TGTGCCAGCAGCCCGAGATCGGAAGTCACTGAAGCTTTCTTT; CDR3: CASSPRSEVTEAFF
D: NA; J: TRBJ1-1; size: few; V: TRBV30; DNA: TGTGCCTGGAGTGTCTCAGGGCGCACTGAAGCTTTCTTT; CDR3: CAWSVSGRTEAFF